These T cell receptor beta chains were read from a single sample in a study of OX40 agonist ivuxolimab in advanced cancers. Only in-frame clones appear in the TCRdb table, and some are missing; sequencing was by immunoSEQ multiplex PCR. The repertoire includes around 67,000 clones, 70% to 90% of them detected once, and about 1.3% sits in the top ten. This specimen was CD4+ or CD8+ T cells sorted from blood, taken in a trial of the OX40 agonist ivuxolimab. The receptors were sampled from an adult with an advanced solid tumor such as melanoma, head and neck, liver or kidney cancer. Each CDR3 is given with its conserved first and last residue. D genes are given only for firm matches. Clone size is shown for a subset of rows, as once, few, many or a class of expanded clone.

16	TRBV6-6	.	TRBJ1-1	.	TGTGCCAGCAGTTACTCGAGGCAACCTAAGAACACTGAAGCTTTCTTT	CASSYSRQPKNTEAFF
16	TRBV7-2	.	TRBJ2-1	.	TGTGCCAGCAGCCGCCAAGGTGTTTCTTTTTACAATGAGCAGTTCTTC	CASSRQGVSFYNEQFF
15	TRBV9	.	TRBJ1-6	TRBD1	TGTGCCAGCAGCCCACCGACAGGGGAGAATTCACCCCTCCACTTT	CASSPPTGENSPLHF
18	TRBV21-1	.	TRBJ1-6	.	TGTGCCAGCAGCAAAGAGGAGGGATCGTACTCCTATAATTCACCCCTCCACTTT	CASSKEEGSYSYNSPLHF
15	TRBV4-1	.	TRBJ1-5	TRBD1	TGCGCCAGCAGCCAAACCCCGACAGGGGATCAGCCCCAGCATTTT	CASSQTPTGDQPQHF
16	TRBV7-8	.	TRBJ2-2	.	TGTGCCAGCAGACTAAGGGTCGGGAGAGAGGCCGGGGAGCTGTTTTTT	CASRLRVGREAGELFF
15	TRBV28	once	TRBJ2-2	TRBD1	TGTGCCAGCAGTTATGGAGACAGGGACACCGGGGAGCTGTTTTTT	CASSYGDRDTGELFF
13	TRBV27	.	TRBJ2-7	.	TGTGCCAGCAGCCTCAAAGGGTTCTACGAGCAGTACTTC	CASSLKGFYEQYF
16	TRBV5-8	.	TRBJ1-6	TRBD1	TGTGCCAGCAGCTTGGATCAGGGGGCCCTGGGCTCACCCCTCCACTTT	CASSLDQGALGSPLHF
13	TRBV7-2	.	TRBJ2-3	.	TGTGCCAGCAGCTTGACTCCCACAGATACGCAGTATTTT	CASSLTPTDTQYF
14	TRBV5-4	once	TRBJ1-2	.	TGTGCCAGCAGCTTGGTGACGGGGGACTATGGCTACACCTTC	CASSLVTGDYGYTF
17	TRBV5-1	.	TRBJ2-1	.	TGCGCCAGCAGCTTGGTCTCCCAAAGCGGGACATACAATGAGCAGTTCTTC	CASSLVSQSGTYNEQFF
15	TRBV10-3	.	TRBJ2-1	TRBD2	TGTGCCATCAGTGGCTTAGCGGGAGGGGTCAATGAGCAGTTCTTC	CAISGLAGGVNEQFF
17	TRBV7-2	.	TRBJ2-1	TRBD2	TGTGCCAGCAGCTTCCAGTGGGAGGGCCGAGGCTACAATGAGCAGTTCTTC	CASSFQWEGRGYNEQFF
14	TRBV5-5	.	TRBJ2-3	TRBD1	TGTGCCAGCAGCTTACAGGGGGCGAGAGATACGCAGTATTTT	CASSLQGARDTQYF
14	TRBV19	once	TRBJ2-3	.	TGTGCCACTCGTCATGGCAGGGAGACAGATACGCAGTATTTT	CATRHGRETDTQYF
14	TRBV6-5	.	TRBJ2-1	.	TGTGCCAGCAGTTACGAGGGGGATTTCGATGAGCAGTTCTTC	CASSYEGDFDEQFF
13	TRBV19	.	TRBJ2-5	TRBD1	TGTGCCAGTAGTATTACAGGGGTGGAGACCCAGTACTTC	CASSITGVETQYF
13	TRBV18	.	TRBJ2-2	.	TGTGCCAGCTCACCGGACAGACTCGGGGAGCTGTTTTTT	CASSPDRLGELFF
15	TRBV28	.	TRBJ1-1	.	TGTGCCAGCAGTTTATACCGGAGAGTGAACACTGAAGCTTTCTTT	CASSLYRRVNTEAFF
18	TRBV5-6	once	TRBJ2-2	.	TGTGCCAGCAGCCGGGGCGGAGGGAGACTCACAAACACCGGGGAGCTGTTTTTT	CASSRGGGRLTNTGELFF
16	TRBV7-3	.	TRBJ2-3	.	TGTGCCAGCAGCTTAACGGGGACCCCAGGAACAGATACGCAGTATTTT	CASSLTGTPGTDTQYF
14	TRBV4-3	.	TRBJ2-7	.	TGCGCCAGCAGCCGGTACGCAACTTCCTACGAGCAGTACTTC	CASSRYATSYEQYF
14	TRBV2	.	TRBJ2-2	TRBD2	TGTGCCAGCAGGGAGCGGGACCTCACCGGGGAGCTGTTTTTT	CASRERDLTGELFF
14	TRBV28	.	TRBJ2-1	.	TGTGCCAGCAGCCTCAGCGGCTCCTACAATGAGCAGTTCTTC	CASSLSGSYNEQFF
15	TRBV28	.	TRBJ2-7	TRBD2	TGTGCCAGCAGCCCAGGCGGGGCGGGAGGAGGGGAGCAGTACTTC	CASSPGGAGGGEQYF
15	TRBV5-1	.	TRBJ1-6	TRBD1	TGCGCCAGCAGCTCCCGCGAGGACAGGGATTCACCCCTCCACTTT	CASSSREDRDSPLHF
24	TRBV5-1	.	TRBJ2-4	.	TGCGCCAGCAGCTTGGGCGTCTCGTCCATGGGGGACCTTTTCAATTCCTTAGCCAAAAACATTCAGTACTTC	CASSLGVSSMGDLFNSLAKNIQYF
15	TRBV5-1	.	TRBJ2-7	.	TGCGCCAGCAGCCGCAGGGAGTCGGGAGCCTACGAGCAGTACTTC	CASSRRESGAYEQYF
13	TRBV5-1	.	TRBJ2-3	.	TGCGCCAGCAGCTTGGTGTCTCCAGATACGCAGTATTTT	CASSLVSPDTQYF
16	TRBV23-1	.	TRBJ1-1	TRBD1	TGCGCCAGCACCGGGGACAGGGTCGGCCTGAACACTGAAGCTTTCTTT	CASTGDRVGLNTEAFF
14	TRBV5-6	.	TRBJ2-2	.	TGTGCCAGCAGATTAAGAACGAACACCGGGGAGCTGTTTTTT	CASRLRTNTGELFF
18	TRBV29-1	.	TRBJ1-1	TRBD1	TGCAGCGTCGTTAATCCCAGGGGGGGTGTAGGGTATGACACTGAAGCTTTCTTT	CSVVNPRGGVGYDTEAFF
17	TRBV5-1	.	TRBJ2-2	TRBD1	TGCGCCAGCAGCTCAACCCGGGACAGGGGTTACACCGGGGAGCTGTTTTTT	CASSSTRDRGYTGELFF
15	TRBV9	.	TRBJ2-5	TRBD2	TGTGCCAGCAGCTTCGGGAGCGGGAGTCCCGAGACCCAGTACTTC	CASSFGSGSPETQYF
14	TRBV5-4	.	TRBJ2-7	TRBD1	TGTGCCAGCAGCTGGCCGGGACAGGGCGGCGAGCAGTACTTC	CASSWPGQGGEQYF
15	TRBV4-1	.	TRBJ2-7	TRBD2	TGCGCCAGCAGCAAGCCCGGGACTAGTAGCTACGAGCAGTACTTC	CASSKPGTSSYEQYF